This T cell receptor beta chain was recorded in a study of CD8 T cells in ankylosing spondylitis. Study results and limitations: Matched ankylosing spondylitis synovial fluid reportedly contained a significantly enriched population of disease-linked clones. Disease-associated clones were CD8+ and fairly uncommon in peripheral blood. Characteristic of ankylosing spondylitis blood, it appeared, was a TCR beta motif comprising several highly homologous variants.

The V gene's germline CDR1 is DFQATT and CDR2 SNEGSKA (reference sequence). The ends lost 6 bases at V and 2 bases at J; junction bases unmatched: 5. The CDR3 covers 13 residues. Libraries for TCR beta were made by quantitative 5'-RACE with molecular barcodes. Via MiXCR, TCRdb re-called the 5' RACE reads, giving one row per CDR3 protein. The sample contains some 250,000 distinct CDR3 sequences, more than 20% of which appear only once. This clonotype appeared many times. Its antigen is not known. Source material: blood, either unsorted or a sorted T cell fraction (not recorded which). This chain links TRBV20-1 with TRBJ2-7; 9 nucleotides agree with TRBD1. The clonotype was recovered from a male donor with ankylosing spondylitis or in good health (not recorded which). The CDR3 spells CSAAGQGPYEQYF. For the CDR3, the DNA is TGCAGTGCAGCGGGACAGGGACCCTACGAGCAGTACTTC.